The next 9 T cell receptor beta chains were all read from a single sample in a study of beta chain features in type 1 diabetes. General observations from the study: The study found moderately but significantly shorter TCRB CDR3s in all four CD4+ subsets of Type 1 diabetes patients.

Every bit of the isolated RNA underwent reverse transcription, so sequencing read expressed TCRB transcripts. Assay: immunoSEQ multiplex PCR; the TCRdb copy retains only in-frame clones and omits some. The sample holds almost 350,000 clones, around 8.5% seen once. Their target antigens are unknown. The sample comprised central memory CD4+ T cells from blood. The receptors derive from a man aged 30 to 39 with type 1 diabetes.

In its sample, this clone was seen many times. The V and J genes are TRBV27 and TRBJ1-1; 7 nucleotides agree with TRBD1. The CDR3 runs to 15 residues. Germline values: CDR1 MNHEY, CDR2 SMNVEV (reference sequence). Trimming at V came to 8 bases and at J to 4 bases, leaving 13 bases not matched to a gene. The CDR3 reads CASRRQGSFITEAFF. The CDR3 nucleotides read TGTGCCAGCCGCCGACAGGGTAGTTTCATCACTGAAGCTTTCTTT.

The chain uses TRBV5-1 and TRBJ1-4; D call uncertain. CDR1 is SGHRS and CDR2 is YFSETQ in the germline V gene. The ends were cut back, 5 bases at V and 5 bases at J, with 10 bases in the middle. The CDR3 is 13 amino acids. Here the CDR3 DNA reads TGCGCCAGCAGTGCGCTGGGGAATGAAAAACTGTTTTTT. Its protein product is CASSALGNEKLFF.

This chain links TRBV7-2 with TRBJ1-1; weak D call: TRBD1 (5 bases). Trimming pared 6 bases from V and 0 bases from J, leaving 11 bases between. CDR1 and CDR2 from the germline V gene are SGHTA and FQGNSA. CDR3 length: 14 residues. The CDR3 DNA follows: TGTGCCAGCAGACAAGACAGAATGAACACTGAAGCTTTCTTT. Protein: CASRQDRMNTEAFF.

A few counts support this clone. This chain connects TRBV7-2 to TRBJ1-2, with 7 bases aligning to TRBD1. The CDR3 has 16 amino acids. Losses at the gene ends were 5 bases for V and 4 bases for J; bases not matched to a gene: 13. CDR1 and CDR2 (germline): SGHTA, FQGNSA. In DNA form, the CDR3 reads TGTGCCAGCAGCCCCTATTACAGGGGCCTGTCCTATGGCTACACCTTC. It codes for CASSPYYRGLSYGYTF.

The chain has TRBV7-2 and TRBJ2-5; TRBD1 aligns across 7 bases. Per germline, CDR1 SGHTA and CDR2 FQGNSA. The CDR3 consists of 14 residues. V was pared by 6 bases and J by 3 bases, with 7 bases of the junction left unmatched. CDR3 sequence: CASRRGQVEETQYF. CDR3 coding DNA: TGTGCCAGCAGACGCGGACAGGTGGAAGAGACCCAGTACTTC.

Here the CDR3 reads CASSQEWPSAEQYF. The CDR3 coding sequence is TGCGCCAGCAGCCAAGAGTGGCCCTCTGCCGAGCAGTACTTC. V gene TRBV4-3 combines with J gene TRBJ2-7; no firm D call. The CDR3 has 14 residues. Between the trimmed V and J ends, which lost 0 bases and 6 bases, there was a span of 12 bases. CDR1 and CDR2 from the germline V gene are LGHNA and YSLEER.

This clone was observed many times. The chain is built from TRBV7-9 and TRBJ2-5, with 12 nucleotides matching TRBD2. The V and J ends lost 4 bases and 1 base, in that order; junction bases with no gene match: 10. CDR3 length: 18 amino acids. Germline V gene data show CDR1 as SEHNR and CDR2 as FQNEAQ (reference sequence). The CDR3, as DNA: TGTGCCAGCAGCTCGACATACACTAGCGGGGGGCCCCAAGAGACCCAGTACTTC. Translated, it gives CASSSTYTSGGPQETQYF.

In the case of this clone: Other nucleotide sequences from this sample produce the same CDR3. V usage is TRBV7-2 and J usage is TRBJ2-1; D is ambiguous. V was shortened by 1 base and J by 2 bases, with 3 bases between the two germline ends. CDR3 size: 13 residues. Germline-derived CDR1 and CDR2 are SGHTA and FQGNSA. CDR3 amino acids: CASSLGTYNEQFF. In DNA, the CDR3 is TGTGCCAGCAGCTTAGGGACCTACAATGAGCAGTTCTTC.

This clone was counted between two and nine times. The conserved final phenylalanine or tryptophan is absent from the CDR3, which likely points to a read error. The DNA is left out, because the CDR3 cannot be placed on it with certainty; the CDR3 is given as TCRdb lists it. This chain joins TRBV4-3 and TRBJ1-1; the table gives TRBD1 as D, unverified against the DNA. Looked up from germline, CDR1 is LGHNA and CDR2 is YSLEER. The CDR3 extends over 9 residues, inclusive of both ends. CDR3 residues: CASSRQGAP.